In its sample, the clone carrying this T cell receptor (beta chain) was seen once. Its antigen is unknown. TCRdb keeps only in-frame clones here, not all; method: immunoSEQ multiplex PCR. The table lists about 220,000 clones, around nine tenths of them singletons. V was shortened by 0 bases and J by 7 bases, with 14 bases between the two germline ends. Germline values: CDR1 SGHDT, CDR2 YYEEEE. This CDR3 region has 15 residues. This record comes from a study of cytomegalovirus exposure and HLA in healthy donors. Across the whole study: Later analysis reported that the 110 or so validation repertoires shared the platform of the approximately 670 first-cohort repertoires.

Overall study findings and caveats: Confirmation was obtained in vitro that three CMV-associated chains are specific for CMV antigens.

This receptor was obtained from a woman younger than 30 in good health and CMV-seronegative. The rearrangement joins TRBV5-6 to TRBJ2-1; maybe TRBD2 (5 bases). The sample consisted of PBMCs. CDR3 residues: CASSLGDYTANEQFF. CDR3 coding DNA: TGTGCCAGCAGCTTGGGAGACTACACGGCAAATGAGCAGTTCTTC.